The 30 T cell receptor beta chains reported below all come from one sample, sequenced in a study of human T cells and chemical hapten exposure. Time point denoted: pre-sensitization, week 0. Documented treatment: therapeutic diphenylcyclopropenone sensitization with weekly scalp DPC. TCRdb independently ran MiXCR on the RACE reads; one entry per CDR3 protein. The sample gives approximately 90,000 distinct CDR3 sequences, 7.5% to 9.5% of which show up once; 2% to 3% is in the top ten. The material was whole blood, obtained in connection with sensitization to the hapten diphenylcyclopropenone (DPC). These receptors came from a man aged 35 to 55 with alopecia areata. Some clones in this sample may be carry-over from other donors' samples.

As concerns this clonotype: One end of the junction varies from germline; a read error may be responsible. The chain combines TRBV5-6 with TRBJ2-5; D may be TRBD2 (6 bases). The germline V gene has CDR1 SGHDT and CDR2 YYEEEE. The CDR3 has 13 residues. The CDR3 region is CASSFRDSEAQYF. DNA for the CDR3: TGTGCCAGCAGCTTCCGGGACTCAGAGGCCCAGTACTTC.

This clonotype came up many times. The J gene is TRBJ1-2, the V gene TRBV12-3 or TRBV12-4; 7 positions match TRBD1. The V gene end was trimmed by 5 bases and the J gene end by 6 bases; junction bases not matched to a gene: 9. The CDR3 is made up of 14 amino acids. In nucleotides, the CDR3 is TGTGCCAGCAGTCCTACAGACAGGGATGATGGCTACACCTTC. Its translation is CASSPTDRDDGYTF.

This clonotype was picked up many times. Here the CDR3 DNA reads TGCAGTGCTAGACAGGGGGACACTGAAGCTTTCTTT. Its protein is CSARQGDTEAFF. This rearrangement joins TRBV20-1 to TRBJ1-1, with TRBD1 matching 7 bases. The CDR3 loop spans 12 amino acids. J gave up 3 bases and V 2 bases, and 0 bases lay outside the gene matches. Germline CDR1 DFQATT, CDR2 SNEGSKA (reference sequence).

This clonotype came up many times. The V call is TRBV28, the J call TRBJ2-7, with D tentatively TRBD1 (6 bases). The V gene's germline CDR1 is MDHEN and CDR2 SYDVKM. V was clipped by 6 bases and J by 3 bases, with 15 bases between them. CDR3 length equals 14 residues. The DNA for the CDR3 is TGTGCCAGCAGCCAACAGGGTTTTTACTACGAGCAGTACTTC. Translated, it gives CASSQQGFYYEQYF.

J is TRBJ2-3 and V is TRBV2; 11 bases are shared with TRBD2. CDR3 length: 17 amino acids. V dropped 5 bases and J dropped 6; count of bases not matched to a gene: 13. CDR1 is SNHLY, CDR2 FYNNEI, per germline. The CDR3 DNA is TGTGCCAGCAGTTCCCCCCGTCTAGCGGGAGGTTCCGATACGCAGTATTTT. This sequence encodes CASSSPRLAGGSDTQYF.

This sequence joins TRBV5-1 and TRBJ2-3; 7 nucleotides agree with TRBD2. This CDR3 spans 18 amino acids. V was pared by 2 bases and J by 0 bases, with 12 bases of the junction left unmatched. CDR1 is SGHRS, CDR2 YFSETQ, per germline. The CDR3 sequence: CASSFYAGTTTSTDTQYF. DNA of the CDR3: TGCGCCAGCAGCTTTTATGCCGGGACTACCACTAGCACAGATACGCAGTATTTT.

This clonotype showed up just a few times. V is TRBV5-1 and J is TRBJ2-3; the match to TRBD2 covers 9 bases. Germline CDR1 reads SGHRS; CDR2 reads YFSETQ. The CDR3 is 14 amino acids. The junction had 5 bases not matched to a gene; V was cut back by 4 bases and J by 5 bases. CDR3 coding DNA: TGCGCCAGCAGCATAGCGGGAGCTGGAGATACGCAGTATTTT. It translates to CASSIAGAGDTQYF.

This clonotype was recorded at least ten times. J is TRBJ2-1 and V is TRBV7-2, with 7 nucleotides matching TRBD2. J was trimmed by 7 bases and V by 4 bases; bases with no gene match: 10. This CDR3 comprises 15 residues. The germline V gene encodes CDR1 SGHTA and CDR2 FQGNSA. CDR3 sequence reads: CASSSTTSPGNEQFF. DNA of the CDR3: TGTGCCAGCAGCTCAACGACTAGCCCGGGGAATGAGCAGTTCTTC.

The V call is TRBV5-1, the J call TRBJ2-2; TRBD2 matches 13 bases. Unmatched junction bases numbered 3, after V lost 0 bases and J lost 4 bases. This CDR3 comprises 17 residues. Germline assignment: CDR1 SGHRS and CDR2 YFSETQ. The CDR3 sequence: CASSLAGLAGLTGELFF. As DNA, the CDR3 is TGCGCCAGCAGCTTGGCGGGACTAGCGGGACTCACCGGGGAGCTGTTTTTT.

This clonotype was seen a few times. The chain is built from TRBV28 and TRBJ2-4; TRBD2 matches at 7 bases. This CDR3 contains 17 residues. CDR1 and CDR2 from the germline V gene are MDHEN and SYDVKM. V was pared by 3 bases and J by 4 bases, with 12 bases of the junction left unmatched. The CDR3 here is CASSFFPSGVRKNIQYF. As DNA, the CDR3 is TGTGCCAGCAGTTTTTTCCCTAGCGGAGTTCGAAAAAACATTCAGTACTTC.

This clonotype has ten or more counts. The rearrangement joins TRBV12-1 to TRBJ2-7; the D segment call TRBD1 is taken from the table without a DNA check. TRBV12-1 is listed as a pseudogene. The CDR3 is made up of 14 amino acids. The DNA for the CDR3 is TGTGCCAGCAGCTGGTGCAGGGGACCCTACGAGCAGTACGTC. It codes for CASSWCRGPYEQYV.

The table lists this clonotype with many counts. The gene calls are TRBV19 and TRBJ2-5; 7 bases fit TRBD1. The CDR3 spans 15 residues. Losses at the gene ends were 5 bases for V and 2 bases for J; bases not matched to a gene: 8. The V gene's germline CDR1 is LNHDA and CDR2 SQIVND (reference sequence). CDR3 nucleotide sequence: TGTGCCAGTAGTCGTTGGACAGGCCTACAAGAGACCCAGTACTTC. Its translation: CASSRWTGLQETQYF.

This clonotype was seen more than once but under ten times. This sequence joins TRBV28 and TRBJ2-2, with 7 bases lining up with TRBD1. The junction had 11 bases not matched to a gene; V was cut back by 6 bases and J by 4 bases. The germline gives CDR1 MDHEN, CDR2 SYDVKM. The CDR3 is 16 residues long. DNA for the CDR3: TGTGCCAGCAGGCCTCCCGGGACAGTGGGCACCGGGGAGCTGTTTTTT. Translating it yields CASRPPGTVGTGELFF.

The DNA for the CDR3 is TGTGCCAGTAGTCCGAGCGGGAGGATCTATTACAATGAGCAGTTCTTC. Protein product: CASSPSGRIYYNEQFF. The V gene is TRBV19, the J gene TRBJ2-1; 9 bases line up with TRBD2. Per the germline V gene, CDR1 is LNHDA and CDR2 is SQIVND (reference sequence). This CDR3 contains 16 residues. The V segment lost 5 bases and the J segment 4 bases; nucleotides outside the gene matches: 9.

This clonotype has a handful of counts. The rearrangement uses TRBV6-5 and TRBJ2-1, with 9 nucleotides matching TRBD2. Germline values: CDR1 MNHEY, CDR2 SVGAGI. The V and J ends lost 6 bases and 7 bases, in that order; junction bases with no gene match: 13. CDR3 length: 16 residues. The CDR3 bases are TGTGCCAGCAGGGGGTTGGCGGGAGGGCCAGGTAATGAGCAGTTCTTC. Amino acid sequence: CASRGLAGGPGNEQFF.

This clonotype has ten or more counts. This CDR3 reads CASKLDREGTEAFF. In DNA form, the CDR3 reads TGTGCCAGCAAGTTGGACAGGGAGGGTACTGAAGCTTTCTTT. The V and J genes are TRBV2 and TRBJ1-1; 8 nucleotides match TRBD1. V shed 7 bases and J 5 bases; nucleotides not matched to a gene: 9. The length of the CDR3 is 14 residues. Germline CDR1 SNHLY, CDR2 FYNNEI.

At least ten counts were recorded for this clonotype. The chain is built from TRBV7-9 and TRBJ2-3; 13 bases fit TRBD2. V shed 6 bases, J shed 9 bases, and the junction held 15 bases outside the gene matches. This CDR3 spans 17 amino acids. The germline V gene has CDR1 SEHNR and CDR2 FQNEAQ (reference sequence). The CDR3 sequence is CASSSGTSGVTLLTQYF. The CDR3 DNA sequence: TGTGCCAGCAGTTCCGGGACTAGCGGGGTTACTCTGTTGACGCAGTATTTT.

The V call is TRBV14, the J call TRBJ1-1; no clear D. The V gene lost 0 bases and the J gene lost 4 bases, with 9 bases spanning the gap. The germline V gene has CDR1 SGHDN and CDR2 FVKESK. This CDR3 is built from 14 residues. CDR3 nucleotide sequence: TGTGCCAGCAGCCAAGATCTTCGGAGCACTGAAGCTTTCTTT. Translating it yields CASSQDLRSTEAFF.

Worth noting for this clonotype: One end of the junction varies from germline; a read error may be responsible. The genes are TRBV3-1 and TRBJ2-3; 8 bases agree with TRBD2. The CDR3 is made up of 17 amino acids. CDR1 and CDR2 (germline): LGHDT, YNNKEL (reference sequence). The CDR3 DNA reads TGTGCCATCAGCCAAGATCCTAGCGGGTTACGCACAGATACGCAGTATTTT. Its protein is CAISQDPSGLRTDTQYF.

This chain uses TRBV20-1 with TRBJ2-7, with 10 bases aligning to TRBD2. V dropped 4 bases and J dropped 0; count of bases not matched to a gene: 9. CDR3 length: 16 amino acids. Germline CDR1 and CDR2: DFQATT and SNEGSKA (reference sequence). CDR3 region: CSATGKAGGNSYEQYF. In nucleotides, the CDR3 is TGCAGTGCTACAGGAAAAGCGGGAGGGAACTCCTACGAGCAGTACTTC.

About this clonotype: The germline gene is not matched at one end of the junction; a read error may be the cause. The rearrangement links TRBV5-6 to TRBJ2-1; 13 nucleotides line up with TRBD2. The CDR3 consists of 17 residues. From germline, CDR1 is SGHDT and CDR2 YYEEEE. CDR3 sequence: CASRLGPGLAGNNEQFF. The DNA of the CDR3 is TGTGCCAGCAGATTGGGACCGGGACTAGCGGGGAACAATGAGCAGTTCTTC. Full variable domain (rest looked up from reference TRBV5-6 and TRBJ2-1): DAGVTQSPTHLIKTRGQQVTLRCSPKSGHDTVSWYQQALGQGPQFIFQYYEEEERQRGNFPDRFSGHQFPNYSSELNVNALLLGDSALYLCASRLGPGLAGNNEQFFGPGTRLTVL.

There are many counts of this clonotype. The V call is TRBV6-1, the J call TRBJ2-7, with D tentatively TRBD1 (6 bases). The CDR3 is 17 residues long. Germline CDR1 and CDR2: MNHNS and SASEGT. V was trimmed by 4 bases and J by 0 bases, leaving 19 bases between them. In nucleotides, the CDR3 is TGTGCCAGCAGTGTCGACTCCAAAACAGGGCACTCCTACGAGCAGTACTTC. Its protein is CASSVDSKTGHSYEQYF.

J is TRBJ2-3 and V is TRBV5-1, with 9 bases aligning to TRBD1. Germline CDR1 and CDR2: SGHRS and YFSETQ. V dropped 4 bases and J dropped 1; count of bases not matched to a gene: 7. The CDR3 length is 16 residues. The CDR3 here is CASSAIQGAGTDTQYF. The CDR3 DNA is TGCGCCAGCAGCGCGATACAGGGGGCGGGCACAGATACGCAGTATTTT.

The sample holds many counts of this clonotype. Here the CDR3 reads CAISLGANSGNTIYF. The CDR3 coding sequence is TGTGCCATCAGTCTGGGGGCTAACTCTGGAAACACCATATATTTT. The J gene is TRBJ1-3, the V gene TRBV10-3; D perhaps matches TRBD1 (6 bases). The CDR3 has 15 amino acids. With 5 bases removed from V and 0 bases from J, the gap between germline ends came to 11 bases. CDR1 and CDR2 from the germline V gene are ENHRY and SYGVKD.

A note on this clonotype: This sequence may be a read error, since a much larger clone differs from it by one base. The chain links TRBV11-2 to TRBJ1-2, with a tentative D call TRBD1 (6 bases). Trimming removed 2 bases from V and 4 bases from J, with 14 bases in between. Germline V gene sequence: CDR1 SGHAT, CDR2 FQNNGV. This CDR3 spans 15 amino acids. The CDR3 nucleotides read TGTGCCAGCAGCTTATCGGGTGGGGGCAGCTATGGCTACACCTTC. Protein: CASSLSGGGSYGYTF.

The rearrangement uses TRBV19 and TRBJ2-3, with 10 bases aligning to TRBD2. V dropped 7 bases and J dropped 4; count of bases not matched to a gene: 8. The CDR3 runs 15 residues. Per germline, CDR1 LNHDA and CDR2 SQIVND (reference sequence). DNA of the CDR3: TGTGCCAGTAATTTCCTAGCGGGAGTTGCAGATACGCAGTATTTT. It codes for CASNFLAGVADTQYF.

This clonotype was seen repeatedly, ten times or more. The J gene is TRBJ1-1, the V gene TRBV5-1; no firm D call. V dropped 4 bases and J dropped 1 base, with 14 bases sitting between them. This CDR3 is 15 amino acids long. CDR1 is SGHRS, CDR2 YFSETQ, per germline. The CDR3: CASSGGEFSNTEAFF. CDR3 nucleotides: TGCGCCAGCAGCGGAGGAGAATTCTCGAACACTGAAGCTTTCTTT. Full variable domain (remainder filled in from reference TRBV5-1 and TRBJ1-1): KAGVTQTPRYLIKTRGQQVTLSCSPISGHRSVSWYQQTPGQGLQFLFEYFSETQRNKGNFPGRFSGRQFSNSRSEMNVSTLELGDSALYLCASSGGEFSNTEAFFGQGTRLTVV.

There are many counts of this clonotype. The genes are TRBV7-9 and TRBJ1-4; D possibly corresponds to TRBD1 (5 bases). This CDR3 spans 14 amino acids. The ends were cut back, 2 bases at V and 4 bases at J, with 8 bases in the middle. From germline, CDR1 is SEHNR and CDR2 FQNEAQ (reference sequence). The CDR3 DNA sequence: TGTGCCAGCAGCTTACGAGGGGATAATGAAAAACTGTTTTTT. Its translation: CASSLRGDNEKLFF.

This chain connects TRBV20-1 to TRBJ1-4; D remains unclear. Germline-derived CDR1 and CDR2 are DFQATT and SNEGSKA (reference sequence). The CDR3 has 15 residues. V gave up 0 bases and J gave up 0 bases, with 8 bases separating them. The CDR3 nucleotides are TGCAGTGCTAGAGAGGCGGCCGCAACTAATGAAAAACTGTTTTTT. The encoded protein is CSAREAAATNEKLFF.

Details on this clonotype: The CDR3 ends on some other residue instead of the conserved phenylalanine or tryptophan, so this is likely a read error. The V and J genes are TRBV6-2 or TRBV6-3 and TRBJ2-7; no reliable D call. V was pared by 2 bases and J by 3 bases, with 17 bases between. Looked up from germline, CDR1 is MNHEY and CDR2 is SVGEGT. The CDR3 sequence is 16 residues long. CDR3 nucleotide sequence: TGTGCCAGCAGTTACGAGGCCCCACACCCCGTCTACGAGCAGTACGCC. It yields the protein CASSYEAPHPVYEQYA.